Listed here is a single TCR beta chain. CDR3 length: 13 amino acids. Germline lookup yields CDR1 SQVTM and CDR2 ANQGSEA. V was trimmed by 5 bases and J by 0 bases, leaving 10 bases between them. This specimen comes from a study of blood T cell repertoires in COVID-19. About the research overall: Acute and convalescent COVID-19 specimens originated in the United States, Italy and Spain. T cells, B-cell-depleted T cells, or PBMCs provided the cDNA or gDNA that served as material.

Original analysis: Cell counts per sample came from amplifying reference gene primers. Produced via immunoSEQ multiplex PCR; TCRdb's table is partial and in-frame only. D and trimming come from the DNA, and the V and J calls and clone size come from that table. The sample lists about 130,000 clones; roughly 87% were seen once. Sequencing was done on a sample of peripheral blood. The chain couples TRBV29-1 to TRBJ1-1; maybe TRBD1 (5 bases). The source is a woman aged 80 or older with acute or convalescent COVID-19. CDR3 residues: CSVTDRLNTEAFF. CDR3 in DNA: TGCAGCGTTACAGACAGATTGAACACTGAAGCTTTCTTT.